This TCR beta chain was sequenced for a study of CD8 T cells in Susac syndrome. cDNA came from approximately 0.5 to 1 ug RNA primed by random hexamers. The method of amplification for TCR beta CDR3 was immunoSEQ multiplex PCR, covering 54 Vbeta and 13 Jbeta. TCRdb called the immunoSEQ multiplex PCR reads again in MiXCR, with one record for every CDR3 protein. The table records about 150,000 distinct CDR3 sequences, roughly 95% of them present only once. Germline assignment: CDR1 SEHNR and CDR2 FQNEAQ (reference sequence). Deletions cut 5 bases from V and 5 bases from J, with 16 bases between. The CDR3 runs to 14 residues. CD8+ and CD4+ T cells from blood underwent TCR beta sequencing, which was carried out in a high-throughput format. In the multiple sclerosis control group, patients were treatment-naive and had stable or active relapsing-remitting disease. The CD8+ and CD4+ T cells were negatively isolated, with the TEMRA cells enriched by FACS.

This chain connects TRBV7-9 to TRBJ2-7, with D possibly being TRBD1 (5 bases). The sequence was collected from a human donor with multiple sclerosis. Material: CD8+ T cells from PBMCs. The CDR3: CASSTLDSPHEQYV. The CDR3 bases are TGTGCCAGCAGCACCCTCGACAGTCCCCACGAGCAGTACGTC.